Given below is one T cell receptor beta chain in context. Assay used: immunoSEQ multiplex PCR; TCRdb lists only in-frame clones, some missing. The sample carries about 440,000 clones, roughly 89% recorded once. This sample stems from a study of Ad26.COV2.S vaccination and SARS-CoV-2 variants. Treatment: around 19 received Ad26.COV2.S at low or high dose, single or two shots; a few received placebo; per-sample allocation not given. Samples were taken on day 63 after the first vaccine or placebo injection. The germline CDR1 and CDR2 sequences are SGHTS and YDEGEE. CDR3 length: 14 residues. Germline trimming cut 1 base from V and 5 bases from J; bases unmatched to any gene: 6.

The receptor's source is a person between 18 and 65 years old who received the Ad26.COV2.S COVID-19 vaccine or a placebo. This specimen consisted of peripheral blood, obtained in a trial of Ad26.COV2.S vaccine versus placebo. The chain employs TRBV5-8 and TRBJ2-7, with 7 bases that match TRBD2. The DNA for the CDR3 is TGTGCCAGCAGCTTGAGGCGGGAGTTCGACGAGCAGTACTTC. This translates into CASSLRREFDEQYF.